The clone carrying this T cell receptor (beta chain) was seen a few times. Its target is not known. This specimen comes from a study of beta chain features in type 1 diabetes. Study-level points and caveats: A moderate, significant TCRB CDR3 shortening appeared in type 1 diabetes across four CD4+ subsets.

Reverse transcribing all isolated RNA meant expressed TCRB transcripts were sequenced. Sequenced by immunoSEQ multiplex PCR; TCRdb stores in-frame clones only, minus some. The data show about 710,000 clones, about 14% seen once. This CDR3 has 13 amino acids. Trimming shortened V by 2 bases and J by 6 bases, and 14 bases separated the two germline ends. The germline CDR1 and CDR2 sequences are GTSNPN and SVGIG (reference sequence). The chain has TRBV30 and TRBJ2-7; D not resolved. The sample was naive CD4+ T cells from blood. This clonotype was obtained from a young man with type 1 diabetes. The CDR3 here is CAWSRQSLGEQYF. The CDR3 coding sequence is TGTGCCTGGAGTAGGCAATCCTTGGGCGAGCAGTACTTC.